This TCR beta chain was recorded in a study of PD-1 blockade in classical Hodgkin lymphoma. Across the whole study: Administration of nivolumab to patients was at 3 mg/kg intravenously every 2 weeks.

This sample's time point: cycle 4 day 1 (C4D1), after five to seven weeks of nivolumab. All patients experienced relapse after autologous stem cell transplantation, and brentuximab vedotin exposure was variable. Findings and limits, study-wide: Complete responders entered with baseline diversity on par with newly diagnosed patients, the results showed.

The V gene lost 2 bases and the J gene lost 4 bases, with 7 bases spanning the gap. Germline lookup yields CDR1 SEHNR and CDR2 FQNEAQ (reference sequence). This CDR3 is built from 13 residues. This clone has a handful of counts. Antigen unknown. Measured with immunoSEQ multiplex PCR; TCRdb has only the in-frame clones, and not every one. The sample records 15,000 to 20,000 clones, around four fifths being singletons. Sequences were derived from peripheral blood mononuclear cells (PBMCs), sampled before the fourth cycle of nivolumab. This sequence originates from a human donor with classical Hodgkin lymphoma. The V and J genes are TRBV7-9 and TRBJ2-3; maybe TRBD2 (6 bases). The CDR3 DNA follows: TGTGCCAGCAGCTTATCGGGGGCAGATACGCAGTATTTT. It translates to CASSLSGADTQYF.